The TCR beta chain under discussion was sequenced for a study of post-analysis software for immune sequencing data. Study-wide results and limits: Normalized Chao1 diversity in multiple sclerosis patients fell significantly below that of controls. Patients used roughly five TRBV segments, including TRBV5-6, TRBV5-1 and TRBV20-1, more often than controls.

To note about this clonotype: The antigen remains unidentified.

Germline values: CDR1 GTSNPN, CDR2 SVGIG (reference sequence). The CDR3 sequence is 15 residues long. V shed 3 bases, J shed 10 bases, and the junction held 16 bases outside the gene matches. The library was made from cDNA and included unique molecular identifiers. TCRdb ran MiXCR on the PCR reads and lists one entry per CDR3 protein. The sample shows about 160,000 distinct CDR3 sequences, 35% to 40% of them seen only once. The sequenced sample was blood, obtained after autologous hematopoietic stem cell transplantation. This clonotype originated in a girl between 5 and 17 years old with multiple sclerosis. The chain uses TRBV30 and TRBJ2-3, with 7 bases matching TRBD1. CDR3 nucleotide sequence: TGTGCCTGGAGAAGGGGCACAGGGGATGGGGACGCGCAGTATTTT. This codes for CAWRRGTGDGDAQYF.